This T cell receptor (beta chain) is from a study of blood T cell repertoires in COVID-19. Study context: Acute-phase and convalescent COVID-19 samples originated in the United States, Italy and Spain. The analysed material was cDNA or gDNA that came from T cells, B-cell-depleted T cells, or PBMCs.

In its sample, this clone was seen once. Germline loops: CDR1 LGHNA, CDR2 YSLEER. The germline V and J ends were trimmed by 1 base and 3 bases, with 7 bases remaining between them. The CDR3 is 13 residues long. Authors' processing steps: Researchers report that nucleated cell counts were estimated from reference gene primer amplification. Data came from immunoSEQ multiplex PCR; TCRdb stores just in-frame clones and leaves some out. Clonal size and the V and J genes are those of that table, whereas D and trimming came from the DNA. This sample carries under 150,000 clones, roughly 90% of them seen once, and the ten largest clones take roughly 2.1%.

This receptor was taken from a man aged 65-85 years with active COVID-19. The J gene is TRBJ2-7, the V gene TRBV4-3, with D possibly matching TRBD2 (5 bases). Sequenced: peripheral blood. CDR3 region: CASSQARGYEQYF. The CDR3, as DNA: TGCGCCAGCAGCCAAGCCCGGGGCTACGAGCAGTACTTC.